The 8 T cell receptor beta chains reported below all come from one sample, sequenced in a study of blood T cell repertoires in COVID-19 (dated by TCRdb to 2019 to 2021). The method was the immunoSEQ multiplex PCR assay. TCRdb took over this immuneACCESS table, retaining in-frame rearrangements with V and J assigned. Such tables are incomplete; in checked studies, under half of the missing clones stem from an unresolved V gene, and the remainder is unexplained. A total of around 250,000 clones appear in this sample, 88% of them only once. Jointly, the top ten make up over 1% of the sample. The sample consisted of PBMCs or T cells enriched from blood (not recorded which). The source of these receptors is a woman aged 40 to 50 with acute COVID-19.

V is TRBV7-9 and J is TRBJ2-1; TRBD2 matches at 8 bases. There are 18 residues in the CDR3. In germline, CDR1 is SEHNR, CDR2 FQNEAQ (reference sequence). V lost 5 bases and J lost 2; bases outside the gene matches: 14. The CDR3 spells CASSPSLTLAAAYNEQFF. In nucleotides, the CDR3 is TGTGCCAGCAGCCCGTCCTTGACACTAGCGGCGGCCTACAATGAGCAGTTCTTC.

V is TRBV7-9 and J is TRBJ2-1; maybe TRBD2 (5 bases). This CDR3 contains 11 residues. Per the germline V gene, CDR1 is SEHNR and CDR2 is FQNEAQ (reference sequence). V lost 7 bases and J 10 bases, leaving 11 bases between the germline ends. This CDR3 is CASTQSGEQFF. The CDR3 DNA sequence: TGTGCCAGCACCCAATCGGGGGAGCAGTTCTTC.

This clone was found a few times. V and J are TRBV3-1 (or the pseudogene TRBV3-2) and TRBJ1-2, with TRBD1 identical over 9 bases. Losses at the gene ends were 5 bases for V and 2 bases for J; bases not matched to a gene: 6. The length of the CDR3 is 15 residues. The germline gives CDR1 LGHDT, CDR2 YNNKEL (reference sequence). The CDR3 sequence is CASSSPGQGNYGYTF. DNA for the CDR3: TGTGCCAGCAGCTCACCGGGACAGGGAAACTATGGCTACACCTTC.

The chain links TRBV27 to TRBJ2-1, with 9 positions matching TRBD1. Germline CDR1 and CDR2: MNHEY and SMNVEV (reference sequence). The J segment lost 7 bases and the V segment lost 4 bases, leaving 11 bases of the junction unmatched. This CDR3 contains 16 residues. The CDR3 here is CASSSSGTGWNNEQFF. In nucleotides, the CDR3 is TGTGCCAGCAGTTCCTCCGGGACAGGGTGGAATAATGAGCAGTTCTTC.

The chain uses TRBV7-9 and TRBJ2-1; 12 nucleotides agree with TRBD2. The CDR3 sequence is 16 residues long. Germline-derived CDR1 and CDR2 are SEHNR and FQNEAQ (reference sequence). V gave up 4 bases and J gave up 8 bases; unmatched junction bases: 9. The CDR3 DNA reads as TGTGCCAGCAGCTCTGGACTAGCGGGAATAACGGATGAGCAGTTCTTC. It is translated as CASSSGLAGITDEQFF.

The V and J genes are TRBV7-2 and TRBJ2-5, with 8 positions matching TRBD2. Germline lookup yields CDR1 SGHTA and CDR2 FQGNSA. This CDR3 is 15 amino acids long. The V gene end was trimmed by 1 base and the J gene end by 4 bases; junction bases not matched to a gene: 5. The CDR3 protein is CASSLVSGNGETQYF. Written as DNA, the CDR3 is TGTGCCAGCAGCTTAGTTAGCGGGAACGGAGAGACCCAGTACTTC.

The genes are TRBV7-9 and TRBJ2-6; D is perhaps TRBD1 (6 bases). Germline loops: CDR1 SEHNR, CDR2 FQNEAQ (reference sequence). Trimming shortened V by 5 bases and J by 0 bases, and 17 bases separated the two germline ends. The CDR3 is made up of 18 amino acids. CDR3 bases: TGTGCCAGCAGCCGTAGCCAGGGGTACGCCTCTGGGGCCAACGTCCTGACTTTC. Its translation is CASSRSQGYASGANVLTF. Drawing the rest from reference TRBV7-9 and TRBJ2-6, the complete variable domain is DTGVSQNPRHKITKRGQNVTFRCDPISEHNRLYWYRQTLGQGPEFLTYFQNEAQLEKSRLLSDRFSAERPKGSFSTLEIQRTEQGDSAMYLCASSRSQGYASGANVLTFGAGSRLTVL.

The V gene is TRBV28, the J gene TRBJ2-7; D is perhaps TRBD2 (6 bases). V lost 4 bases and J 0 bases, leaving 16 bases between the germline ends. The CDR3 is 16 amino acids. Germline V CDR1 and CDR2: MDHEN, SYDVKM. As DNA, the CDR3 is TGTGCCAGCAGTTCGTTAGCGGCAGACGTCTCCTACGAGCAGTACTTC. Protein product: CASSSLAADVSYEQYF.